The 27 T cell receptor beta chains in this list originate from one sample, sequenced in a study of T cell responses to AZD1222 COVID-19 vaccine. Data came from immunoSEQ multiplex PCR; TCRdb stores just in-frame clones and leaves some out. The sample contains around 110,000 clones, roughly 84% of which appear only once. The material was peripheral blood, obtained on day 0 of AZD1222 vaccination. The receptors were gathered from an adult in good health.

The chain uses TRBV5-6 and TRBJ1-2; 10 nucleotides line up with TRBD1. This CDR3 is built from 14 residues. Germline trimming cut 6 bases from V and 7 bases from J; bases unmatched to any gene: 9. Looked up from germline, CDR1 is SGHDT and CDR2 is YYEEEE. CDR3 amino acids: CASTQTGGAGGYTF. CDR3 nucleotides: TGTGCCAGCACTCAGACAGGGGGCGCAGGTGGCTACACCTTC.

The rearrangement links TRBV9 to TRBJ2-1; perhaps TRBD1 as D (5 bases). The CDR3 is made up of 14 amino acids. V lost 3 bases to trimming and J lost 6 bases, with 13 bases between them. Germline V lookup: CDR1 SGDLS, CDR2 YYNGEE. CDR3 nucleotides: TGTGCCAGCAGCGCACAGGTCCGAGGCAATGAGCAGTTCTTC. It yields the protein CASSAQVRGNEQFF.

The chain employs TRBV20-1 and TRBJ2-5; D is unclear. The CDR3 consists of 11 residues. Per germline, CDR1 DFQATT and CDR2 SNEGSKA (reference sequence). Trimming took off 5 bases at V and 9 bases at J, with 13 bases between the two ends. In nucleotides, the CDR3 is TGCAGTGCTCTGTACAGCAAGGCCCAGTACTTC. Residues: CSALYSKAQYF.

This rearrangement joins TRBV9 to TRBJ2-5; perhaps TRBD2 as D (6 bases). Trimming removed 3 bases at V and 5 bases at J, with 8 bases between. This CDR3 is built from 12 residues. CDR1 SGDLS and CDR2 YYNGEE come from the germline V gene. The DNA of the CDR3 is TGTGCCAGCAGCGCGGAGGGGGAGACCCAGTACTTC. The encoded protein is CASSAEGETQYF.

Only a few counts were recorded for this clone. V is TRBV29-1 and J is TRBJ2-7, with TRBD1 matching over 7 bases. V dropped 4 bases and J dropped 2; count of bases not matched to a gene: 11. The CDR3 loop spans 15 amino acids. Germline V gene sequence: CDR1 SQVTM, CDR2 ANQGSEA. The CDR3, as DNA: TGCAGCGTTGGTCCCAGGGACAGCAAACCCTACGAGCAGTACTTC. Its translation is CSVGPRDSKPYEQYF.

This clone has just a few counts. As DNA, the CDR3 is TGTGCCAGCAGTTACTCGAAGGCGTTCTACGAGCAGTACTTC. Translated: CASSYSKAFYEQYF. The chain couples TRBV6-5 to TRBJ2-7; D is unclear. V lost 0 bases and J lost 3, with 9 bases in between. Germline CDR1 is MNHEY and CDR2 is SVGAGI. This CDR3 spans 14 amino acids.

This clone was found a few times. The rearrangement uses TRBV7-3 and TRBJ2-1, with 9 bases that match TRBD2. V was pared by 5 bases and J by 2 bases, with 7 bases of the junction left unmatched. Germline V gives CDR1 SGHTA, CDR2 FQGTGA. CDR3 length: 16 residues. The DNA of the CDR3 is TGTGCCAGCAGCCCGGTCCTAGCGGGACCCTACAATGAGCAGTTCTTC. Residues: CASSPVLAGPYNEQFF.

V is TRBV5-1 and J is TRBJ1-5; D possibly corresponds to TRBD1 (5 bases). CDR1 is SGHRS, CDR2 YFSETQ, per germline. V was trimmed by 0 bases and J by 7 bases, leaving 11 bases between them. The CDR3 contains 14 residues. The CDR3 protein is CASSLAGGSQPQHF. The CDR3 DNA reads as TGCGCCAGCAGCTTGGCCGGGGGGTCCCAGCCCCAGCATTTT.

This chain's CDR3 is CASSLGQGGYEQYF. CDR3 in DNA: TGTGCCAGCAGCTTAGGGCAGGGTGGATACGAGCAGTACTTC. The genes are TRBV7-9 and TRBJ2-7, with D maybe TRBD1 (5 bases). The CDR3 length is 14 residues. Germline lookup yields CDR1 SEHNR and CDR2 FQNEAQ (reference sequence). The ends were cut back, 1 base at V and 4 bases at J, with 11 bases in the middle.

In this sample, this clone turned up once. The V call is TRBV24-1, the J call TRBJ2-3; D uncertain. CDR1 is KGHDR and CDR2 is SFDVKD in the germline V gene. The V gene lost 1 base and the J gene lost 0 bases, with 13 bases spanning the gap. This CDR3 contains 17 residues. Here the CDR3 reads CATSDFGSSFSTDTQYF. Written as DNA, the CDR3 is TGTGCCACCAGTGATTTTGGCTCCTCGTTTAGCACAGATACGCAGTATTTT.

The chain employs TRBV28 and TRBJ2-1, with D hard to call. Trimming shortened V by 3 bases and J by 4 bases, and 13 bases separated the two germline ends. The germline V gene encodes CDR1 MDHEN and CDR2 SYDVKM. The CDR3 runs to 15 residues. CDR3: CASSLQDRMYNEQFF. The CDR3 DNA sequence: TGTGCCAGCAGTTTGCAGGACCGGATGTACAATGAGCAGTTCTTC.

V is TRBV28 and J is TRBJ2-2, with a weak D call TRBD2 (5 bases). V lost 9 bases and J 4 bases, leaving 12 bases between the germline ends. The germline CDR1 and CDR2 sequences are MDHEN and SYDVKM. This CDR3 comprises 13 residues. The CDR3 region is CASRPGSTGELFF. CDR3 DNA: TGTGCCAGTCGTCCGGGGTCCACCGGGGAGCTGTTTTTT.

The V gene is TRBV15, the J gene TRBJ2-1, with D possibly matching TRBD2 (6 bases). This CDR3 has 16 residues. Germline V lookup: CDR1 LNHNV, CDR2 YYDKDF (reference sequence). The V and J ends lost 5 bases and 6 bases respectively, with 20 bases between them. The DNA of the CDR3 is TGTGCCACCAGCGTCAACTCCGGGACTTTGGGCAATGAGCAGTTCTTC. Translating gives CATSVNSGTLGNEQFF.

The chain links TRBV27 to TRBJ1-2; a weak D match, TRBD1 (6 bases). This CDR3 is 15 amino acids long. The germline V gene has CDR1 MNHEY and CDR2 SMNVEV (reference sequence). V lost 6 bases, J lost 6 bases, and 20 bases lay in between. CDR3 loop: CASSLIRDRINGYTF. DNA for the CDR3: TGTGCCAGCAGCCTAATAAGAGACAGGATCAATGGCTACACCTTC.

In regard to this clone: This CDR3 is missing its conserved last phenylalanine or tryptophan, likely due to a read error. The DNA is omitted, as the CDR3 cannot be located on it reliably, and the CDR3 follows TCRdb's listing. The chain combines TRBV5-5 with TRBJ2-6; the D segment call TRBD2 is taken from the table without a DNA check. Per the germline V gene, CDR1 is SGHKS and CDR2 is YYEKEE (reference sequence). The CDR3 spans 13 amino acids, including both terminal residues. The CDR3 loop reads CASSLREAALLKI.

The J gene is TRBJ1-5, the V gene TRBV27; 11 positions agree with TRBD1. The CDR3 spans 18 residues. The germline V gene encodes CDR1 MNHEY and CDR2 SMNVEV (reference sequence). J lost 2 bases, V lost 8 bases, and 14 bases had no gene match. The CDR3, as DNA: TGTGCCAGCCTATACACCCCAGGACAGGGGGCCGGCAATCAGCCCCAGCATTTT. It specifies CASLYTPGQGAGNQPQHF.

The chain uses TRBV19 and TRBJ1-2; D is perhaps TRBD1 (5 bases). The germline V gene encodes CDR1 LNHDA and CDR2 SQIVND (reference sequence). V lost 6 bases to trimming and J lost 4 bases, with 18 bases between them. The CDR3 is 15 residues long. The DNA of the CDR3 is TGTGCCAGTAGCCGCACCTCGACAGAGAGCTATGGCTACACCTTC. This sequence encodes CASSRTSTESYGYTF.

The rearrangement joins TRBV30 to TRBJ1-1; 7 bases are a match to TRBD1. The CDR3 consists of 13 residues. CDR1 GTSNPN and CDR2 SVGIG come from the germline V gene (reference sequence). After removal of 2 bases from V and 5 bases from J, the junction contained 5 bases not matched to a gene. CDR3 DNA sequence: TGTGCCTGGAGTTACAGGGGCCGAACTGAAGCTTTCTTT. Translated, it gives CAWSYRGRTEAFF.

The chain links TRBV6-5 to TRBJ1-5; D not certain. CDR1 and CDR2 from the germline V gene are MNHEY and SVGAGI. The CDR3 is 15 residues long. V was cut by 4 bases and J by 7 bases, with 17 bases left in between. CDR3 amino acids: CASSWTDPARQPQHF. CDR3 in DNA: TGTGCCAGCAGTTGGACTGACCCGGCCCGCCAGCCCCAGCATTTT.

The CDR3 coding sequence is TGTGCCAGCAGCAAGGCGGGAATTGGCTATGGCTACACCTTC. Translation: CASSKAGIGYGYTF. The chain couples TRBV21-1 to TRBJ1-2. TRBV21-1 is classified as a pseudogene. This CDR3 has 14 amino acids.

This clone was counted a single time. The chain joins TRBV21-1 to TRBJ2-5; whether TRBD2, the table's D call, matches the DNA was not checked. TRBV21-1 is given as a pseudogene. The CDR3 contains 17 residues. CDR3 sequence reads: CASSKVLAGGPGETQYF. For the CDR3, the DNA is TGTGCCAGCAGCAAAGTCCTAGCGGGGGGGCCGGGTGAGACCCAGTACTTC.

The V call is TRBV9, the J call TRBJ1-4, with D possibly matching TRBD1 (5 bases). The CDR3 loop spans 15 amino acids. Looked up from germline, CDR1 is SGDLS and CDR2 is YYNGEE. Trimming cost V 0 bases and J 0 bases, with 6 bases left between them. CDR3 residues: CASSVEGATNEKLFF. CDR3 nucleotides: TGTGCCAGCAGCGTAGAAGGGGCAACTAATGAAAAACTGTTTTTT.

On this clone: Other DNA sequences from this sample encode an identical CDR3 as well. The chain links TRBV28 to TRBJ1-5; no definite D call. CDR3 length: 12 amino acids. The V and J ends lost 6 bases and 4 bases respectively, with 7 bases between them. Germline V gene sequence: CDR1 MDHEN, CDR2 SYDVKM. The CDR3 bases are TGTGCCAGCAGAGAGACAAATCAGCCCCAGCATTTT. It specifies CASRETNQPQHF.

This chain links TRBV28 with TRBJ1-2; D gene ambiguous. This CDR3 has 12 amino acids. V was trimmed by 10 bases and J by 1 base, leaving 10 bases between them. The germline V gene has CDR1 MDHEN and CDR2 SYDVKM. The CDR3 DNA is TGTGCCACAGCAATGGATAACTATGGCTACACCTTC. Amino acids: CATAMDNYGYTF.

This clone was recorded a few times. The chain couples TRBV27 to TRBJ2-4; maybe TRBD2 (6 bases). Trimming stripped 4 bases from V and 3 bases from J, with 25 bases between. Germline loops: CDR1 MNHEY, CDR2 SMNVEV (reference sequence). This CDR3 region has 19 residues. The CDR3, as DNA: TGTGCCAGCAGTTCCAACAGACCCGGGACTTACACGAACAAAAACATTCAGTACTTC. This codes for CASSSNRPGTYTNKNIQYF.

The chain uses TRBV9 and TRBJ2-3; 7 nucleotides match TRBD2. The CDR3 spans 15 residues. The V gene's germline CDR1 is SGDLS and CDR2 YYNGEE. V lost 0 bases to trimming and J lost 4 bases; unmatched junction nucleotides: 5. The CDR3 coding sequence is TGTGCCAGCAGCGTAGTAGGGGCGGGGGCAGATACGCAGTATTTT. It translates to CASSVVGAGADTQYF.

The CDR3 region is CAIKEQESSYEQYF. Written as DNA, the CDR3 is TGTGCCATCAAGGAGCAGGAGAGCTCCTACGAGCAGTACTTC. The chain employs TRBV11-2 and TRBJ2-7; D is ambiguous. Germline CDR1 and CDR2: SGHAT and FQNNGV. The ends were cut back, 10 bases at V and 0 bases at J, with 16 bases in the middle. The CDR3 runs 14 residues.